This T cell receptor beta chain came from a study of radiation and T cells in renal cell carcinoma (dated by TCRdb to between 2020 and 2021). Regarding the study in general: Samples came from a clinical trial, in which primary renal cell carcinomas received 15 Gy stereotactic body radiation therapy followed by nephrectomy 4 weeks later. TCR beta sequencing covered 55 or so samples in total, comprising about 26 tumors and approximately 27 peripheral blood samples. A total of over 4 million unique CDR3 nucleotide sequences, encoding 2,500,000 or so unique CDR3 amino acid sequences, were found across all 50 or so samples. Here is what the overall study found, with its caveats: Effects of radiation dose or scheduling on the TCR repertoire could not be addressed with the single-armed trial design. Blood repertoire dynamics were not followed beyond 4 weeks after treatment. In blood, the top tumor clonotypes increased between baseline and 2 weeks post-radiation and then shrank by 4 weeks, which suggests that tumor-resident clones expanded only transiently. No pretreatment tumor biopsies were available, so the baseline intratumoral presence of clonotypes could not be determined.

Trimming removed 0 bases from V and 5 bases from J, leaving 10 bases between the germline ends. Reading from cysteine to phenylalanine, the CDR3 counts 14 amino acids. Only the CDR3 DNA stays, 42 bases, in frame from base 1. As encoded in the germline V gene, CDR1 is SGHRS while CDR2 is YFSETQ. This clone came up a few times. Its antigen remains undetermined. Qualities for individual bases were not recorded, and no much larger clone is one base off. The identical CDR3 is also encoded by other nucleotide sequences in the sample. The immunoSEQ kit was used, according to the manufacturer's recommendations, to generate TCR beta libraries from genomic DNA. For library preparation, a first multiplex PCR was performed with proprietary primers, followed by a second PCR in which unique barcodes were added, and bead cleanups were performed after each round. Each sample batch included a kit-provided positive control reaction and a negative control reaction. The final libraries were assessed on an Agilent 4200 TapeStation D1000 ScreenTape, pooled by volume, and quantified by qPCR. An Illumina NextSeq500 fitted with a MidOutput 150-cycle cartridge performed the sequencing, running 156 Read1 cycles and 15 Index1 cycles with the kit's custom primers. The pooled library was loaded at 1.0 pM with a 20% PhiX control spike-in. In the authors' own workflow: Vendor-processed data were analyzed in R, and a clonotype was defined as all T cells sharing the same CDR3 nucleotide sequence. In the clone abundance analyses, frequencies in each sample were normalized to that sample's 10,000 most abundant clones. Public T cell clones, averaging fewer than five per sample, were removed before analysis. Tumor-enriched clonotypes and baseline blood-enriched clonotypes were defined as those with an abundance difference of at least 32-fold between compartments. Clonotypes expanded or contracted between blood time points were identified with a beta-binomial differential abundance model. Tumor-blood repertoire similarity was measured with the Baroni-Urbani and Buser coefficient, and group comparisons used two-tailed Wilcoxon tests in R. TCRdb mirrors the immuneACCESS table, restricted to in-frame sequences. Some clones are absent from its copies; in checked studies, under half trace to an unresolved V gene, and the reason for the others is unknown. The DNA gave D and trimming, while V, J and clone size come from that table. This sample lists approximately 110,000 clones; 80% to 85% were detected once. The ten largest clonotypes hold approximately 3% of the sample.

The sample's time point label, decoded: baseline pretreatment blood. The sample's treatment or condition label, decoded: 15 Gy SBRT to primary tumor, nephrectomy 4 weeks later. To follow tumor-enriched clonotypes, peripheral blood was collected serially from radiation-treated patients at baseline and again at 2 weeks and 4 weeks after SBRT. Renal cell carcinoma with clear cell pathology was present in all patients. Genomic DNA for TCR sequencing was prepared using the QIAamp DNA Blood Mini Kit (Qiagen). The analyses included only samples that passed all quality control checks. The chain is made from TRBV5-1 and TRBJ2-3, with TRBD1 perhaps the D gene, on 5 matching bases. This sample comprised blood, obtained from a patient whose treatment included radiotherapy and nephrectomy. The TCR sequence derives from a woman aged 60-75 years with renal cell carcinoma. The CDR3 reads CASSLEGFEDTQYF. The DNA reads as follows: TGCGCCAGCAGCTTGGAGGGGTTTGAAGATACGCAGTATTTT.